A selection of T cell receptor beta chains follows, all from one sample in a study of blood T cell repertoires in COVID-19. Here immunoSEQ multiplex PCR was the method, and the copy in TCRdb shows in-frame clones only, minus some. The table has approximately 150,000 clones, over 70% seen once. Sequencing was carried out using peripheral blood. The receptors come from a man aged 50 or older with active or convalescent COVID-19. Each CDR3 is given with its conserved first and last residue. The D gene is left open where the match is weak.

v_call,d_call,cdr3_aa
TRBV5-1,TRBD1,CASSPDRGNYGYTF
TRBV12-3/TRBV12-4,-,CASSQGSGNTIYF
TRBV11-2,-,CASSLGREAFF
TRBV24-1,-,CATSGRGRETQYF
TRBV18,-,CASSASISNQPQHF
TRBV5-1,-,CASSPITLINTEAFF
TRBV11-1,-,CASSFRDEKLFF
TRBV27,TRBD1,CASTPRGQGSYEQYF
TRBV19,-,CASATTPLGTLGGQPQHF
TRBV9,TRBD1,CASSPVTGGDGYTF
TRBV19,-,CASSPIQATEAFF
TRBV11-3,-,CASSLNSLTGELFF
TRBV28,-,CASSLQGEGYNEQFF
TRBV3-1/TRBV3-2,TRBD2,CASSLTGTSGSTDTQYF
TRBV15,-,CATSRIGGDTEAFF
TRBV5-1,TRBD2,CASSLVGLANTGELFF
TRBV19,TRBD1,CATSSRTGGGKYEQYF
TRBV6-6,-,CASSPYISGNTIYF
TRBV19,-,CATQRGSGYYEQYF
TRBV5-1,-,CASSLGPTNLQETQYF
TRBV19,TRBD1,CASSGVTGGNEKLFF
TRBV6-5,-,CASSSFGDTDQPQHF
TRBV29-1,TRBD2,CSPGRGGRWNEQFF
TRBV6-6,-,CASSLAGRNEKLFF
TRBV6-5,-,CASTLTGLSGNTIYF
TRBV2,-,CASRSRVQNSPLHF
TRBV7-3,TRBD2,CASSFSSGSINEQFF
TRBV5-1,TRBD1,CASSLLDRAAGELFF
TRBV18,-,CASSGGAYDSNQPQHF
TRBV6-5,TRBD1,CATHRGQGGEQYF
TRBV9,-,CASSVGGPGYEQYF
TRBV12-3/TRBV12-4,-,CASSLDEGKLFF
TRBV21-1,-,CARGTSGTSDNLLRSYEQYF
TRBV11-1,-,CASSLNPRNYGYTF
TRBV6-4,-,CASSILANTGELFF
TRBV24-1,-,CATSDFGGSEAFF
TRBV4-2,TRBD2,CASSQDRDSGTREQFF
TRBV19,-,CASTVSGFSTDTQYF
TRBV28,TRBD2,CASSLPPATAKLAGGTDTQYF
TRBV4-1,-,CASSQEQVFNQPQHF